Listed below are T cell receptor beta chains from one sample, sequenced in a study of blood T cell repertoires in COVID-19. Libraries were prepared by immunoSEQ multiplex PCR; TCRdb keeps only in-frame clonotypes and omits some of them. The sample comprises just under 80,000 clones, around 84% of which are singletons, and about a third rests with the top ten. The material sequenced was peripheral blood. These receptors were obtained from a woman in her seventies with acute or convalescent COVID-19. The CDR3 runs from the conserved cysteine through the conserved F or W. D genes are given only for firm matches. The size entry is marked missing in some rows and otherwise reads once, few, many or a size class.

clone_size j_call v_call d_call cdr3_nt cdr3_aa
- TRBJ2-7 TRBV3-1/TRBV3-2 TRBD1 TGTGCCAGCGCAAAGATAGAACAGGGGCTGACCGAGCAGTACTTC CASAKIEQGLTEQYF
- TRBJ2-3 TRBV21-1 - TGTGCCAGCAGCAAAGGCCGACTAGCGAGAGATACGCAGTATTTT CASSKGRLARDTQYF
once TRBJ1-1 TRBV5-1 - TGCGCCAGCAGCTGGGGGCCGGCAGGGGCGTCTATGAACACTGAAGCTTTCTTT CASSWGPAGASMNTEAFF
- TRBJ2-2 TRBV29-1 - TGCAGCGTTGATCCGACAGCCACCGGGGAGCTGTTTTTT CSVDPTATGELFF
- TRBJ1-5 TRBV10-2 - TGCGCCAGCAGTGAGGCTTTTATCGGTCAGCCCCAGCATTTT CASSEAFIGQPQHF
few TRBJ1-1 TRBV2 - TGTGCCAGCAGCCCGGGACACTTGAACACTGAAGCTTTCTTT CASSPGHLNTEAFF
few TRBJ2-1 TRBV11-3 TRBD2 TGTGCCAGCAGCTTCGGGGGGGTCGAGCAGTTCTTC CASSFGGVEQFF
- TRBJ2-7 TRBV27 TRBD1 TGTGCCAGCCGGACGACAGGGTCGGGGTACGAGCAGTACTTC CASRTTGSGYEQYF
- TRBJ2-5 TRBV5-5 - TGTGCCAGCAGCGCGGAGGGTAGGGAGACCCAGTACTTC CASSAEGRETQYF
many TRBJ2-5 TRBV7-6 TRBD2 TGTGCCAGCAGCTTACGAAGACTAGCGGGACAAGAGACCCAGTACTTC CASSLRRLAGQETQYF
- TRBJ2-2 TRBV24-1 - TGTGCCACCAGTGATTCACGGGCGGGACGGTGGGAGCTGTTTTTT CATSDSRAGRWELFF
medium-sized TRBJ1-1 TRBV5-6 - TGTGCCAGCAGCTTCGGTAGAGCGAACACTGAAGCTTTCTTT CASSFGRANTEAFF
- TRBJ2-1 TRBV6-1 TRBD2 TGTGCCAGCAGTGAGACTAGCGGGCTATACAATGAGCAGTTCTTC CASSETSGLYNEQFF
- TRBJ1-1 TRBV5-1 TRBD1 TGCGCCAGCGGGACAGGGGACCCGGGAGTGAACACTGAAGCTTTCTTT CASGTGDPGVNTEAFF
- TRBJ2-5 TRBV19 - TGTGCCAGTAGTCAAAACGGACAGTCCGGAGAGACCCAGTACTTC CASSQNGQSGETQYF
- TRBJ1-1 TRBV6-5 TRBD1 TGTGCCAGCAGTTCGAACAGGGGAATGAACACTGAAGCTTTCTTT CASSSNRGMNTEAFF
once TRBJ2-1 TRBV11-2 - TGTGCCAGCAGCTTAGACTATCCTCCTAGCACCAATGAGCAGTTCTTC CASSLDYPPSTNEQFF
- TRBJ1-2 TRBV5-4 - TGTGCCAGCAGCCCTATCGGGGACACCGACTATGGCTACACCTTC CASSPIGDTDYGYTF
- TRBJ2-3 TRBV27 - TGTGCCAGCAGCCTTCAATCCGTCCGACATACTGATACGCAGTATTTT CASSLQSVRHTDTQYF
- TRBJ2-3 TRBV18 TRBD1 TGTGCCAGCTCACTCGAGCCCGGGACAGGGGGAAATACGCAGTATTTT CASSLEPGTGGNTQYF
- TRBJ2-7 TRBV21-1 - TGTGCCAGCAGTAAAAGGGCCGGGACAGGGGACCACGAGCAGTACTTC CASSKRAGTGDHEQYF
once TRBJ2-1 TRBV13 TRBD2 TGTGCCAGCAGCTTTTTAGCGGGATTATATGAGCAGTTCTTC CASSFLAGLYEQFF
once TRBJ2-3 TRBV3-1/TRBV3-2 TRBD1 TGTGCCAGCAGCCAAGCGGGTTCCGGTCGTGTAGGGGGCGGGACAGATACGCAGTATTTT CASSQAGSGRVGGGTDTQYF
few TRBJ2-7 TRBV15 - TGTGCCACCAGCAGAGGATCGGAGAAATACGAGCAGTACTTC CATSRGSEKYEQYF
few TRBJ1-2 TRBV2 - TGTGCCAGCAGCCGGGATAACTATGGCTACACCTTC CASSRDNYGYTF
- TRBJ1-1 TRBV5-1 - TGCGCCAGCAGCTTGACAGGGTCTTACTCGGCTTTCTTT CASSLTGSYSAFF
- TRBJ1-6 TRBV10-3 - TGTGCCATCAGTACCGGACAGATGAATTCACCCCTCCACTTT CAISTGQMNSPLHF
many TRBJ2-1 TRBV19 TRBD1 TGTGCCAGTAGTATAGAGGACAGGAGCAATGAGCAGTTCTTC CASSIEDRSNEQFF
- TRBJ2-5 TRBV7-6 - TGTGCCAGCAGCTTAGGGATCGGGAGCCAAGAGACCCAGTACTTC CASSLGIGSQETQYF
- TRBJ2-1 TRBV5-1 - TGCGCCAGCAGCTTGGAGGGCAGGGCCGACAATGAGCAGTTCTTC CASSLEGRADNEQFF
- TRBJ2-5 TRBV28 TRBD1 TGTGCCAGCGGTTGGGACAGGGGGATCGGGGAGACCCAGTACTTC CASGWDRGIGETQYF
- TRBJ2-5 TRBV7-9 TRBD2 TGTGCCACCACCGAAAGCGGGAGGGCCCGGGAGACCCAGTACTTC CATTESGRARETQYF
- TRBJ1-5 TRBV19 TRBD1 TGTGCCAGTAGTATAGATGGGACAGGGGGCGGAGAGAGCAATCAGCCCCAGCATTTT CASSIDGTGGGESNQPQHF
- TRBJ1-5 TRBV30 - TGTGCCTGGAGTGGTGGAGATTATAGCAATCAGCCCCAGCATTTT CAWSGGDYSNQPQHF
- TRBJ2-3 TRBV6-2/TRBV6-3 TRBD2 TGTGCCAGCAGTTATTCCCGGGAGGGCCAGGATACGCAGTATTTT CASSYSREGQDTQYF
- TRBJ2-7 TRBV7-2 TRBD2 TGTGCCAGCAGCTTAGATGCGGGACTAGCGGGTTACGAGCAGTACTTC CASSLDAGLAGYEQYF
- TRBJ2-2 TRBV5-1 - TGCGCCAGCAGCTGGTCGGGGGTGACCGGGGAGCTGTTTTTT CASSWSGVTGELFF
- TRBJ1-1 TRBV2 - TGTGCCAGCAGTGGGTTCGGGGAAGCTTTCTTT CASSGFGEAFF
- TRBJ2-7 TRBV19 - TGTGCCAGTAGTACCCATTTCGGAGCGCGCGGTTACGAGCAGTACTTC CASSTHFGARGYEQYF
- TRBJ2-7 TRBV6-5 TRBD2 TGTGCCAGCAGTCCTAGCGGAACCATCTACGAGCAGTACTTC CASSPSGTIYEQYF
- TRBJ1-5 TRBV2 - TGTGCCAGCAGGGGGGTCGGGGGTAGCAATCAGCCCCAGCATTTT CASRGVGGSNQPQHF
- TRBJ1-4 TRBV5-1 - TGCGCCAGCAGCTTGGGCAGGGGTAATGAAAAACTGTTTTTT CASSLGRGNEKLFF
- TRBJ1-5 TRBV6-5 TRBD1 TGTGCCAGCAGCCCAGGGGGGCGGTTTCAGCCCCAGCATTTT CASSPGGRFQPQHF
once TRBJ1-1 TRBV12-3/TRBV12-4 - TGTGCCAGCAGTTTACAGGGGCTCACTGAAGCTTTCTTT CASSLQGLTEAFF
- TRBJ2-1 TRBV12-3/TRBV12-4 - TGTGCCACCCTAAAAACTTCCTACAATGAGCAGTTCTTC CATLKTSYNEQFF
- TRBJ1-1 TRBV7-2 - TGTGCCAGCAGCTGGCGCCTCGGGACTGAAGCTTTCTTT CASSWRLGTEAFF
- TRBJ2-1 TRBV4-2 TRBD1 TGTGCCAGCAGCCAAGATCAGGGGGAGCCTAGCTCGGGCTACAATGAGCAGTTCTTC CASSQDQGEPSSGYNEQFF
few TRBJ2-1 TRBV5-5 TRBD2 TGTGCCAGCAGTGTAGCGGGAGGGAGACAATATGAGCAGTTCTTC CASSVAGGRQYEQFF
- TRBJ1-2 TRBV5-1 - TGCGCCAGCAGATCGACAGAAGGAGCTAACTATGGCTACACCTTC CASRSTEGANYGYTF
- TRBJ2-7 TRBV5-1 - TGCGCCAGCAGCTTGGATGACGTGTCGACTCCAAACTTC CASSLDDVSTPNF
- TRBJ2-7 TRBV19 TRBD1 TGTGCCAGTAGTAGGACAGGGGGCTACTACGAGCAGTACTTC CASSRTGGYYEQYF
- TRBJ2-7 TRBV5-4 - TGTGCCAGCAGCCGGGACTTAAACTCCTACGAGCAGTACTTC CASSRDLNSYEQYF
- TRBJ2-7 TRBV3-1/TRBV3-2 TRBD2 TGTGCCAGCAGCCAACTAGCGGGAGGTGCCTCCTACGAGCAGTACTTC CASSQLAGGASYEQYF
- TRBJ1-5 TRBV15 - TGTGCCACCAGCAGTGGCCGGGGTCTTAGCAATCAGCCCCAGCATTTT CATSSGRGLSNQPQHF
few TRBJ1-2 TRBV9 - TGTGCCAGCAGAAGCCCTGGGGGGGCGGAGGGCTACACCTTC CASRSPGGAEGYTF
- TRBJ1-3 TRBV6-1 - TGTGCCAGCAGTGCGGCGGCCCGTGGCTCTGGAAACACCATATATTTT CASSAAARGSGNTIYF
- TRBJ2-5 TRBV30 TRBD1 TGTGCCTGGAGTTCGGGACAGGGGTCGGAGACCCAGTACTTC CAWSSGQGSETQYF
- TRBJ1-1 TRBV29-1 TRBD1 TGCAGCGTCGACAGGGGGAACACTGAAGCTTTCTTT CSVDRGNTEAFF